This passage covers 17 T cell receptor beta chains from one sample sequenced in a study of blood T cells in healthy people across ages. Through a sample-barcoded 5' primer and a J-beta primer mix, a second PCR was run for about 7 to 12 cycles. MiXCR, run by TCRdb on the 5' RACE reads, gives a single entry per CDR3 protein. The sample lists under 1,100,000 distinct CDR3 sequences; 20% to 25% were seen once. This sample also appeared in a second study, on T cells of mothers and their children.

Sample: blood. The source is a girl aged 2-10 years in good health.

The chain joins TRBV7-2 to TRBJ2-5; 8 nucleotides agree with TRBD2. The tail of the sequence fits TRBJ2-1 better, so the J call may be wrong. The V gene's germline CDR1 is SGHTA and CDR2 FQGNSA. The CDR3 is made up of 14 amino acids. In DNA, the CDR3 is TGTGCCAGCAGATATAGCGGGGCCTACAATGAGCAGTTCTTC. It encodes CASRYSGAYNEQFF.

This clonotype was seen a handful of times. The rearrangement uses TRBV11-2 and TRBJ2-1, with a weak D call TRBD2 (5 bases). This CDR3 contains 19 residues. Per germline, CDR1 SGHAT and CDR2 FQNNGV. Between the trimmed V and J ends, which lost 4 bases and 6 bases, there was a span of 28 bases. The CDR3 protein is CASSSHVGSAILGFNEQFF. The CDR3 nucleotides read TGTGCCAGCAGCTCTCACGTGGGTAGCGCCATACTGGGGTTCAATGAGCAGTTCTTC.

This clonotype occurred a few times. The gene calls are TRBV10-3 and TRBJ2-7; maybe TRBD2 (5 bases). The CDR3 consists of 12 residues. V was shortened by 10 bases and J by 5 bases, with 15 bases between the two germline ends. Per the germline V gene, CDR1 is ENHRY and CDR2 is SYGVKD. CDR3: CATGVLRDEQYF. Written as DNA, the CDR3 is TGTGCCACCGGGGTCTTAAGGGACGAGCAGTACTTC.

The chain is built from TRBV14 and TRBJ2-3, with a weak D call TRBD2 (5 bases). CDR3 length: 15 amino acids. The germline gives CDR1 SGHDN, CDR2 FVKESK. Between the trimmed V and J ends, which lost 4 bases and 3 bases, there was a span of 14 bases. This CDR3 is CASSPWGVWTDTQYF. The CDR3 coding sequence is TGTGCCAGCAGCCCGTGGGGAGTGTGGACAGATACGCAGTATTTT. Full variable domain (remainder filled in from reference TRBV14 and TRBJ2-3): EAGVTQFPSHSVIEKGQTVTLRCDPISGHDNLYWYRRVMGKEIKFLLHFVKESKQDESGMPNNRFLAERTGGTYSTLKVQPAELEDSGVYFCASSPWGVWTDTQYFGPGTRLTVL.

Concerning this clonotype itself: Likely a read error: the CDR3 ends without its conserved phenylalanine or tryptophan. The chain carries TRBV10-3 and TRBJ1-5, with 8 bases identical to TRBD1. The CDR3 extends over 14 amino acids. V lost 10 bases and J lost 2; bases outside the gene matches: 7. Germline loops: CDR1 ENHRY, CDR2 SYGVKD. CDR3 in amino acids: CATFPGQGNQPQHC. The CDR3 DNA sequence: TGTGCCACTTTTCCGGGACAGGGCAATCAGCCCCAGCATTGT.

This clonotype has more than one count but fewer than ten. The chain couples TRBV12-3 or TRBV12-4 to TRBJ2-4; a possible D gene is TRBD2 (5 bases). This CDR3 comprises 20 residues. V dropped 3 bases and J dropped 0 bases, with 24 bases sitting between them. As DNA, the CDR3 is TGTGCCAGCAGTTTTGGGCAGGCACCTACTAGGGAAGGAGCCAAAAACATTCAGTACTTC. It encodes CASSFGQAPTREGAKNIQYF.

The rearrangement joins TRBV7-3 to TRBJ2-1; the D is unclear. Germline-derived CDR1 and CDR2 are SGHTA and FQGTGA. The CDR3 runs 13 residues. V was pared by 1 base and J by 8 bases, with 9 bases between. As DNA, the CDR3 is TGTGCCAGCAGCTTAAATCCTGGGTATGAGCAGTTCTTC. Translated: CASSLNPGYEQFF.

The chain couples TRBV7-9 to TRBJ2-1; the D is unclear. V lost 2 bases to trimming and J lost 8 bases, with 22 bases between them. Germline V gives CDR1 SEHNR, CDR2 FQNEAQ (reference sequence). The CDR3 consists of 17 residues. CDR3 amino acids: CASSLLLGQAATDEQFF. CDR3 DNA: TGTGCCAGCAGCTTACTTTTGGGCCAGGCCGCCACGGATGAGCAGTTCTTC.

The chain combines TRBV29-1 with TRBJ2-7; 7 positions agree with TRBD1. CDR3 length: 13 residues. CDR1 is SQVTM and CDR2 is ANQGSEA in the germline V gene. V gave up 7 bases and J gave up 2 bases; unmatched junction bases: 8. In DNA form, the CDR3 reads TGCAGCGCCGAGACAGGGTCCCCCTACGAGCAGTACTTC. Amino acids: CSAETGSPYEQYF.

This clonotype was observed many times. The chain carries TRBV10-3 and TRBJ2-7, with unresolved D. Trimming took 6 bases from V and 0 from J, leaving 9 bases between them. CDR1 is ENHRY, CDR2 SYGVKD, per germline. The CDR3 loop spans 13 amino acids. The CDR3 sequence is CAISQDLSYEQYF. As DNA, the CDR3 is TGTGCCATCAGCCAGGACCTCTCCTACGAGCAGTACTTC.

This clonotype showed up just a few times. The V call is TRBV21-1, the J call TRBJ2-2. TRBV21-1 is marked as a pseudogene. The CDR3 covers 18 residues. The DNA for the CDR3 is TGTGCCAGCAGCAAAGATTGGGTGTCAGGTGGAAACACCGGGGAGCTGTTTTTT. This translates into CASSKDWVSGGNTGELFF.

This chain links TRBV13 with TRBJ2-1; D ambiguous. Germline assignment: CDR1 PRHDT and CDR2 FYEKMQ (reference sequence). CDR3 length: 13 residues. With 1 base removed from V and 8 bases from J, the gap between germline ends came to 9 bases. The CDR3 loop reads CASSLVPSHEQFF. As DNA, the CDR3 is TGTGCCAGCAGCTTAGTGCCCTCTCATGAGCAGTTCTTC.

This clonotype was detected once. V usage is TRBV20-1 and J usage is TRBJ2-5, with 9 bases lining up with TRBD2. The J call may not be correct, given that the DNA end is closer to TRBJ2-1. CDR1 DFQATT and CDR2 SNEGSKA come from the germline V gene (reference sequence). The CDR3 has 15 amino acids. CDR3 loop: CSARKRASGKIEQFF. CDR3 bases: TGCAGTGCTAGAAAAAGGGCTAGCGGGAAGATTGAGCAGTTCTTC.

This clonotype was seen only a few times. The chain couples TRBV28 to TRBJ2-7; 7 positions agree with TRBD2. Per germline, CDR1 MDHEN and CDR2 SYDVKM. The CDR3 length is 15 residues. The V and J ends lost 2 bases and 7 bases, in that order; junction bases with no gene match: 11. For the CDR3, the DNA is TGTGCCAGCAGTTTAGATGCAGCGGGGCAGTGGGAGCAGTACTTC. This encodes CASSLDAAGQWEQYF.

This clonotype was found many times. V usage is TRBV20-1 and J usage is TRBJ2-5, with 8 bases aligning to TRBD1. The germline V gene has CDR1 DFQATT and CDR2 SNEGSKA (reference sequence). Trimming took 6 bases from V and 4 from J; bases not matched to a gene: 4. The CDR3 length is 12 residues. Here the CDR3 reads CSAQGARETQYF. The CDR3, as DNA: TGCAGTGCGCAGGGGGCAAGAGAGACCCAGTACTTC.

This clonotype was detected only a few times. This chain links TRBV13 with TRBJ2-5, with D perhaps assigned TRBD1 or TRBD2 (5 bases each). The germline gives CDR1 PRHDT, CDR2 FYEKMQ (reference sequence). V was shortened by 5 bases and J by 10 bases, with 11 bases between the two germline ends. The CDR3 runs to 11 residues. The CDR3 sequence: CASSLRDGQYF. The CDR3 region has the DNA TGTGCCAGCAGCCTACGGGACGGCCAGTACTTC.

This clonotype was seen only a few times. The chain recombines TRBV28 with TRBJ1-4, with TRBD1 matching 7 bases. The CDR3 runs 15 residues. The germline V gene has CDR1 MDHEN and CDR2 SYDVKM. Trimming took 4 bases from V and 3 from J; bases not matched to a gene: 5. The CDR3 region has the DNA TGTGCCAGCAGTTCCCCGACAGGGTCTAATGAAAAACTGTTTTTT. It specifies CASSSPTGSNEKLFF.